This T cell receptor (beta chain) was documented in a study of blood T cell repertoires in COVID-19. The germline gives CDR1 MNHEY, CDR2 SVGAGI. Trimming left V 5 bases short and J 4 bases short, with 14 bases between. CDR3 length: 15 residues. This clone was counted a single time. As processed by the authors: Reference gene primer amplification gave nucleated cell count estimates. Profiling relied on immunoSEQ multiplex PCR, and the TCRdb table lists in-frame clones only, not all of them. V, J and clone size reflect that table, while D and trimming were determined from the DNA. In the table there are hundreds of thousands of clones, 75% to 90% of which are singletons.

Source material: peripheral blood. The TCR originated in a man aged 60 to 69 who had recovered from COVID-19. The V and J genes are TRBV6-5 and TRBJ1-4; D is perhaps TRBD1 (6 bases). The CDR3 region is CASSIQRGGNEKLFF. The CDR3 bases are TGTGCCAGCAGTATACAGCGAGGGGGTAATGAAAAACTGTTTTTT.